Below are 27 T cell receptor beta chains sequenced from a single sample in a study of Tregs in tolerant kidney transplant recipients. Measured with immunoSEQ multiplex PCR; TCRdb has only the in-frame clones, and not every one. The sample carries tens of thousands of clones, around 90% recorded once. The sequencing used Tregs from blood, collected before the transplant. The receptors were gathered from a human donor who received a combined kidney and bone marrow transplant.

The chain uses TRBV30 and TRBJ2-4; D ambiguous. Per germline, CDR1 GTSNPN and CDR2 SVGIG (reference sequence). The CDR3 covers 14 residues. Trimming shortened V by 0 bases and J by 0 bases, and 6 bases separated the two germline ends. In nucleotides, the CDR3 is TGTGCCTGGAGTGTAGGTATAGCCAAAAACATTCAGTACTTC. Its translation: CAWSVGIAKNIQYF.

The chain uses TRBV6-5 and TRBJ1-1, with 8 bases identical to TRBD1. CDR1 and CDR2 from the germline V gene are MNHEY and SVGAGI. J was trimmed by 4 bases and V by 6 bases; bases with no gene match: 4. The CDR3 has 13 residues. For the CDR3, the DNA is TGTGCCAGCAGGGTCGACAGGGGCACTGAAGCTTTCTTT. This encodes CASRVDRGTEAFF.

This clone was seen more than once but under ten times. The CDR3: CASSWRSNEKLFF. Here the CDR3 DNA reads TGTGCCAGCAGTTGGCGGTCTAATGAAAAACTGTTTTTT. The gene calls are TRBV28 and TRBJ1-4; D not certain. The V gene's germline CDR1 is MDHEN and CDR2 SYDVKM. The CDR3 is made up of 13 amino acids. The V and J ends lost 4 bases and 3 bases respectively, with 6 bases between them.

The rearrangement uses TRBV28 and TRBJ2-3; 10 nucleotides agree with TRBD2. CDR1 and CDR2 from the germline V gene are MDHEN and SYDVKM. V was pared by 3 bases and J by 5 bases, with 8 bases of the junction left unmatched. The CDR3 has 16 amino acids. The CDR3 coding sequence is TGTGCCAGCAGTTTCGGTAGCGGGAGGCTGGGAGATACGCAGTATTTT. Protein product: CASSFGSGRLGDTQYF.

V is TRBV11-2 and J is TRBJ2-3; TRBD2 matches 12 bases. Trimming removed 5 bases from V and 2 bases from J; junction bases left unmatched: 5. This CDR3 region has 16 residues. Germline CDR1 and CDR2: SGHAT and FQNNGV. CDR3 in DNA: TGTGCCAGCAGCGCAGGACTAGCGGGGCCCACAGATACGCAGTATTTT. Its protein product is CASSAGLAGPTDTQYF.

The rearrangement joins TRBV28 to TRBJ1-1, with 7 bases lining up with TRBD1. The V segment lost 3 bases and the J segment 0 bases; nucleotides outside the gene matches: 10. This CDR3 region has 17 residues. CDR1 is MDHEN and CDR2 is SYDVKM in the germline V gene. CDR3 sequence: CASSFLTLDRVNTEAFF. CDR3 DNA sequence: TGTGCCAGCAGTTTTCTGACCCTCGACAGGGTGAACACTGAAGCTTTCTTT.

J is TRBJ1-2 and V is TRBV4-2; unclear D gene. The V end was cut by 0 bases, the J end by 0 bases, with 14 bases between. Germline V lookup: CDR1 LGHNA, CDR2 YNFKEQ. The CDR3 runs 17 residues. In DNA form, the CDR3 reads TGTGCCAGCAGCCAAGATTTAAGGGTTGGAGCTAACTATGGCTACACCTTC. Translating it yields CASSQDLRVGANYGYTF.

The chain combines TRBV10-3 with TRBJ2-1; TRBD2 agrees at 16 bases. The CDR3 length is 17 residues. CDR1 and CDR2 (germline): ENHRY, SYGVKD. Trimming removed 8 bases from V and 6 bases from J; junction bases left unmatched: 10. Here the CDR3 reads CAISPGLAGGYRNEQFF. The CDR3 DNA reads TGTGCCATCTCCCCGGGACTAGCGGGAGGGTATCGCAATGAGCAGTTCTTC.

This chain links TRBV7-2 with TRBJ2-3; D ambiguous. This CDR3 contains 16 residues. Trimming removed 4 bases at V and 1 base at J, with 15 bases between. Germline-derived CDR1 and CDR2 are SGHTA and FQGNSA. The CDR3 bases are TGTGCCAGCAGCTCACGGGCAGTATTTCGCACAGATACGCAGTATTTT. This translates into CASSSRAVFRTDTQYF.

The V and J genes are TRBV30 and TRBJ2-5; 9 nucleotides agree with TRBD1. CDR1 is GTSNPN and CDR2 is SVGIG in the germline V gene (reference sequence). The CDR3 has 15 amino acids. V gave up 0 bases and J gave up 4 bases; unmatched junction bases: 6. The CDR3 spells CAWSVTQGAGETQYF. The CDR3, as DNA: TGTGCCTGGAGTGTTACACAGGGGGCCGGAGAGACCCAGTACTTC.

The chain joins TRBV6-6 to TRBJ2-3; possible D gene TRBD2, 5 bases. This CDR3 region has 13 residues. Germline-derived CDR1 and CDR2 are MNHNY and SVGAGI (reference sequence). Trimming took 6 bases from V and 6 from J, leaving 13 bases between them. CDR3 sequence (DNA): TGTGCCAGCAGGGTTGAGGGCCGGGATACGCAGTATTTT. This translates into CASRVEGRDTQYF.

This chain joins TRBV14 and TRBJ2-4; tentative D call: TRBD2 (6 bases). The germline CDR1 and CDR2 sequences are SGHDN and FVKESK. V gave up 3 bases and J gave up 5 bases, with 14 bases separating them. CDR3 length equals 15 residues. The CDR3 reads CASSHPSSEENIQYF. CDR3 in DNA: TGTGCCAGCAGCCATCCCTCTAGCGAAGAAAACATTCAGTACTTC.

The CDR3 region has the DNA TGCGCCAGCAGCTCGACAGGGGGCGAAACCGGGGAGCTGTTTTTT. It specifies CASSSTGGETGELFF. This chain links TRBV5-1 with TRBJ2-2, with 10 bases fitting TRBD1. V gave up 3 bases and J gave up 5 bases; unmatched junction bases: 4. This CDR3 is built from 15 residues. Germline V gene data show CDR1 as SGHRS and CDR2 as YFSETQ.

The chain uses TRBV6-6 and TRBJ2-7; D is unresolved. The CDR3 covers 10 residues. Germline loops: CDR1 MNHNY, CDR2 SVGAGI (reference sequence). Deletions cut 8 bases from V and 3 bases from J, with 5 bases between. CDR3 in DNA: TGTGCCAGCGGCGACTACGAGCAGTACTTC. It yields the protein CASGDYEQYF.

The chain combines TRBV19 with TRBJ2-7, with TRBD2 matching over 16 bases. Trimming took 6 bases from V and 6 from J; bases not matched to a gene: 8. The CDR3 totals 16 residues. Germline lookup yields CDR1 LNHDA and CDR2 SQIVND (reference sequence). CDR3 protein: CASSPIGTSGRGEQYF. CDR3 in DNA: TGTGCCAGTAGCCCGATCGGGACTAGCGGGAGGGGCGAGCAGTACTTC. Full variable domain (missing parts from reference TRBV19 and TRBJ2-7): DGGITQSPKYLFRKEGQNVTLSCEQNLNHDAMYWYRQDPGQGLRLIYYSQIVNDFQKGDIAEGYSVSREKKESFPLTVTSAQKNPTAFYLCASSPIGTSGRGEQYFGPGTRLTVT.

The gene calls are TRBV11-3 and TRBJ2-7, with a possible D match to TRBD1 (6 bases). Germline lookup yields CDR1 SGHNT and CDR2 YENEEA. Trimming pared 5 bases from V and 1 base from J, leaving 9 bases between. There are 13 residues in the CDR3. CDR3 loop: CASSPDSSYEQYF. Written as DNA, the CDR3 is TGTGCCAGCAGCCCGGACAGTTCCTACGAGCAGTACTTC.

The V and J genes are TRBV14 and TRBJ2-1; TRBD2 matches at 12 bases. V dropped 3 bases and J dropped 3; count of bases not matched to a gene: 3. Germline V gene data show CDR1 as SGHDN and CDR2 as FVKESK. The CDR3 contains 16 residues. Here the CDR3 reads CASSQLGLAGYNEQFF. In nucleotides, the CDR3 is TGTGCCAGCAGCCAGCTGGGACTAGCGGGCTACAATGAGCAGTTCTTC.

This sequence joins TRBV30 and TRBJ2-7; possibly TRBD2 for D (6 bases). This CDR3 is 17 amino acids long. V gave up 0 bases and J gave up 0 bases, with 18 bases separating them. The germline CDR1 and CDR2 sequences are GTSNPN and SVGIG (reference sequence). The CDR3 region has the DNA TGTGCCTGGAGTGTGGGAGTACGAGCGGGCAGCTCCTACGAGCAGTACTTC. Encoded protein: CAWSVGVRAGSSYEQYF.

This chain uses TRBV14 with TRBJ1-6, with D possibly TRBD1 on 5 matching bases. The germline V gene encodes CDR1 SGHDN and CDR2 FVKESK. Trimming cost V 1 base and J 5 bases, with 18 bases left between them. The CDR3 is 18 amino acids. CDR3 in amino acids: CASSQVNVGAGDNSPLHF. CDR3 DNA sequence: TGTGCCAGCAGCCAAGTAAATGTTGGGGCAGGAGATAATTCACCCCTCCACTTT.

CDR3 protein: CASSLGLAGVRKNEQFF. CDR3 in DNA: TGCGCCAGCAGCCTCGGACTAGCGGGAGTTCGTAAGAATGAGCAGTTCTTC. The chain recombines TRBV4-1 with TRBJ2-1; 13 positions agree with TRBD2. Trimming removed 4 bases from V and 7 bases from J; junction bases left unmatched: 10. CDR3 length: 17 residues. Germline values: CDR1 MGHRA, CDR2 YSYEKL.

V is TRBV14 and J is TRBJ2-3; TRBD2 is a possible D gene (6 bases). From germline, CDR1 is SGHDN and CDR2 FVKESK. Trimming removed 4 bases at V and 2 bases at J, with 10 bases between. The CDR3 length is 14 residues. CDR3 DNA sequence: TGTGCCAGCAGCCTCAGCGGGTTCACAGATACGCAGTATTTT. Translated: CASSLSGFTDTQYF.

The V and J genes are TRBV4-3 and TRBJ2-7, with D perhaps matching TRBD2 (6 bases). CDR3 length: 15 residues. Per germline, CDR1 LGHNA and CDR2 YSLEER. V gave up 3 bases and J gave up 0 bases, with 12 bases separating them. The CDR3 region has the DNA TGCGCCAGCAGCCAGGTCTTCGGGAGCTCCTACGAGCAGTACTTC. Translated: CASSQVFGSSYEQYF.

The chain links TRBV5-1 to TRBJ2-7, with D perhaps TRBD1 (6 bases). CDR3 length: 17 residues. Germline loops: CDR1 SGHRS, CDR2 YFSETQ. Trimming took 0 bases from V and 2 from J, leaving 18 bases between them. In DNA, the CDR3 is TGCGCCAGCAGCTTGGTCCAGTTGACAGGACTGACCTACGAGCAGTACTTC. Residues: CASSLVQLTGLTYEQYF.

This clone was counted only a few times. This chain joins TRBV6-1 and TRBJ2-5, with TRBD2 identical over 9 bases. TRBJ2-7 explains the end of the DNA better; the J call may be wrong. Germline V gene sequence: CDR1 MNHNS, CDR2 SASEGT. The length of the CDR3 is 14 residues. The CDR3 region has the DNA TGTGCCAGCAGTCTAAGTGCGGGAGGGTACGAGCAGTACTTC. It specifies CASSLSAGGYEQYF.

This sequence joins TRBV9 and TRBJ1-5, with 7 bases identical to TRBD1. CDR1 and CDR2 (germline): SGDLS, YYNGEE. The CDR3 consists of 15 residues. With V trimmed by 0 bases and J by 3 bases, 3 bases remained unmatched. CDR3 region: CASSVGGQYNQPQHF. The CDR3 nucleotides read TGTGCCAGCAGCGTAGGGGGACAGTACAATCAGCCCCAGCATTTT.

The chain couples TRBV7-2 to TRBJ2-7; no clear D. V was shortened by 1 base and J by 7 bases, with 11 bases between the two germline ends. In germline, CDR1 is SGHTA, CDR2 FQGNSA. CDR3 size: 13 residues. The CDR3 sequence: CASSLGTEREQYF. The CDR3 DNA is TGTGCCAGCAGCTTAGGAACCGAGAGGGAGCAGTACTTC. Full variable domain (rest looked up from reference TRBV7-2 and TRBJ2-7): GAGVSQSPSNKVTEKGKDVELRCDPISGHTALYWYRQSLGQGLEFLIYFQGNSAPDKSGLPSDRFSAERTGGSVSTLTIQRTQQEDSAVYLCASSLGTEREQYFGPGTRLTVT.

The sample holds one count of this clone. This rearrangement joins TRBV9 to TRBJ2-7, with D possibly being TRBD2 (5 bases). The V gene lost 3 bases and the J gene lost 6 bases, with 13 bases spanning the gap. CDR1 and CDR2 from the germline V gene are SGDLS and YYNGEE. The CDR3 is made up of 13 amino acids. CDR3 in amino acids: CASSADYTGEQYF. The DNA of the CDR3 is TGTGCCAGCAGCGCAGACTACACCGGCGAGCAGTACTTC.